The table lists the clone carrying this T cell receptor beta chain with a few counts. The data were taken from a study of a mutant IDH1 vaccine in newly diagnosed glioma. Repertoires were generated with immunoSEQ multiplex PCR, while TCRdb's copy carries only in-frame clones and drops some. The sample consists of some 67,000 clones, approximately 82% of them appearing once. Germline lookup yields CDR1 SQVTM and CDR2 ANQGSEA. The CDR3 spans 12 residues. V shed 5 bases and J shed 7 bases, with 14 bases lying between them. Regarding time point: baseline, week 1 (first vaccination visit). Treatment defined: pre-vaccination baseline after standard-of-care therapy.

This receptor was taken from a woman between 18 and 30 years old with glioma. Some clones in this sample may be carry-over from other donors' samples. Sequenced here: peripheral blood mononuclear cells (PBMCs), sampled from a glioma patient treated with radiotherapy, temozolomide or both. The V call is TRBV29-1, the J call TRBJ1-1, with a tentative D call TRBD1 (6 bases). CDR3 amino acids: CSVPGSRGEAFF. The CDR3 region has the DNA TGCAGCGTTCCTGGTTCCAGGGGTGAAGCTTTCTTT.